A single sample is the source of the 15 T cell receptor beta chains below, sequenced in a study of CD8 T cells in Susac syndrome. RNA in amounts of about 0.45 to 1 ug was reverse transcribed with random hexamers. TCRdb redid the calling of the immunoSEQ multiplex PCR reads with MiXCR, one entry per CDR3 protein. The repertoire holds 200,000 to 300,000 distinct CDR3 sequences, with almost 97% as singletons. Sequencing used CD4+ T cells from PBMCs. The receptor source for this set is a human donor with Susac syndrome.

This clonotype was seen once. CDR3 bases: TGCAGCACAGTGACTAGCGGCTACTACGAGCAGTACTTC. Protein product: CSTVTSGYYEQYF. The V and J genes are TRBV29-1 and TRBJ2-7, with TRBD2 matching over 9 bases. The CDR3 sequence is 13 residues long. J gave up 3 bases and V 8 bases, and 8 bases lay outside the gene matches. The germline V gene encodes CDR1 SQVTM and CDR2 ANQGSEA.

The chain joins TRBV5-1 to TRBJ1-1; D unresolved. The length of the CDR3 is 14 residues. The germline gives CDR1 SGHRS, CDR2 YFSETQ. The V end lost 0 bases, the J end lost 7 bases, and 13 bases lay between the germline ends. CDR3 sequence (DNA): TGCGCCAGCAGCTTGGGGCACTCTTTAGGTGAAGCTTTCTTT. This codes for CASSLGHSLGEAFF.

The chain has TRBV20-1 and TRBJ2-7, with TRBD1 matching over 8 bases. J gave up 6 bases and V 1 base, and 11 bases lay outside the gene matches. This CDR3 contains 15 residues. Germline V lookup: CDR1 DFQATT, CDR2 SNEGSKA (reference sequence). This chain's CDR3 is CSARAPKTGVSEQYF. In DNA, the CDR3 is TGCAGTGCTAGAGCCCCGAAGACAGGGGTATCCGAGCAGTACTTC.

The chain uses TRBV7-9 and TRBJ1-5, with TRBD1 as a possible D gene (6 bases). This CDR3 contains 14 residues. Per germline, CDR1 SEHNR and CDR2 FQNEAQ (reference sequence). The ends were cut back, 5 bases at V and 3 bases at J, with 11 bases in the middle. Here the CDR3 DNA reads TGTGCCAGCAGCCCAGACAGGAACAATCAGCCCCAGCATTTT. It translates to CASSPDRNNQPQHF. Full variable domain (outside the CDR3, taken from reference TRBV7-9 and TRBJ1-5): DTGVSQNPRHKITKRGQNVTFRCDPISEHNRLYWYRQTLGQGPEFLTYFQNEAQLEKSRLLSDRFSAERPKGSFSTLEIQRTEQGDSAMYLCASSPDRNNQPQHFGDGTRLSIL.

This chain joins TRBV20-1 and TRBJ1-5, with no clear D. The germline CDR1 and CDR2 sequences are DFQATT and SNEGSKA (reference sequence). Trimming took 5 bases from V and 2 from J, leaving 13 bases between them. The CDR3 is 14 residues long. The CDR3 loop reads CSALMVSGNQPQHF. The CDR3, as DNA: TGCAGTGCTCTAATGGTCTCGGGCAATCAGCCCCAGCATTTT.

The CDR3, as DNA: TGTGCCACCGCCGCCGGGGACAGGGGAGAGACCCAGTACTTC. Protein: CATAAGDRGETQYF. The chain uses TRBV24-1 and TRBJ2-5; 10 bases agree with TRBD1. The CDR3 spans 14 residues. Trimming took 9 bases from V and 4 from J; bases not matched to a gene: 7. Germline V gene lookup returns CDR1 KGHDR and CDR2 SFDVKD.

The chain is built from TRBV20-1 and TRBJ2-7; TRBD2 matches 13 bases. There are 14 residues in the CDR3. Germline values: CDR1 DFQATT, CDR2 SNEGSKA (reference sequence). V was clipped by 7 bases and J by 4 bases; unmatched bases: 7. The CDR3 bases are TGCAGTGTTAACAGACTAGCGGGAGGTTACGAGCAGTACTTC. Translating it yields CSVNRLAGGYEQYF.

The chain recombines TRBV15 with TRBJ2-7; D is perhaps TRBD1 (5 bases). Trimming left V 1 base short and J 1 base short, with 11 bases between. The CDR3 is made up of 15 amino acids. Germline V gene lookup returns CDR1 LNHNV and CDR2 YYDKDF (reference sequence). CDR3 in DNA: TGTGCCACCAGCAGAGTCGGAGCAGGGTCCTACGAGCAGTACTTC. Protein product: CATSRVGAGSYEQYF.

This sequence joins TRBV11-2 and TRBJ2-7, with TRBD2 matching 8 bases. J was trimmed by 0 bases and V by 3 bases; bases with no gene match: 4. The CDR3 extends over 15 amino acids. Germline values: CDR1 SGHAT, CDR2 FQNNGV. CDR3 residues: CASSLGLESSYEQYF. CDR3 coding DNA: TGTGCCAGCAGCTTGGGACTAGAAAGCTCCTACGAGCAGTACTTC.

The V and J genes are TRBV12-3 or TRBV12-4 and TRBJ2-3, with 11 bases lining up with TRBD2. V was pared by 3 bases and J by 4 bases, with 3 bases of the junction left unmatched. CDR3 length: 15 amino acids. Here the CDR3 DNA reads TGTGCCAGCAGTTTTACTAGCGGGAGTTCAGATACGCAGTATTTT. The encoded protein is CASSFTSGSSDTQYF.

The chain carries TRBV5-1 and TRBJ2-5; tentative D call: TRBD2 (6 bases). The V end was cut by 6 bases, the J end by 4 bases, with 10 bases between. This CDR3 contains 12 residues. Germline V gene data show CDR1 as SGHRS and CDR2 as YFSETQ. CDR3 sequence reads: CASTLASETQYF. In DNA form, the CDR3 reads TGCGCCAGCACTCTAGCGTCAGAGACCCAGTACTTC. Complete variable domain (other parts from reference TRBV5-1 and TRBJ2-5): KAGVTQTPRYLIKTRGQQVTLSCSPISGHRSVSWYQQTPGQGLQFLFEYFSETQRNKGNFPGRFSGRQFSNSRSEMNVSTLELGDSALYLCASTLASETQYFGPGTRLLVL.

This clonotype was observed a single time. The chain employs TRBV24-1 and TRBJ2-2; D gene unclear. Per germline, CDR1 KGHDR and CDR2 SFDVKD. Trimming left V 0 bases short and J 6 bases short, with 4 bases between. This CDR3 is 13 amino acids long. CDR3 DNA: TGTGCCACCAGTGATTTGGCCGCCGGGGAGCTGTTTTTT. Translated, it gives CATSDLAAGELFF.

This clonotype showed up just once. J is TRBJ1-5 and V is TRBV4-1; D may be TRBD1 (5 bases). Trimming pared 1 base from V and 4 bases from J, leaving 14 bases between. CDR1 and CDR2 from the germline V gene are MGHRA and YSYEKL. CDR3 size: 16 residues. CDR3 DNA: TGCGCCAGCAGCCAAGTCGACAGCGACCGGAATCAGCCCCAGCATTTT. Translation gives CASSQVDSDRNQPQHF.

CDR3 region: CASSWSGGKETQYF. CDR3 bases: TGTGCCAGCAGCTGGAGCGGTGGGAAAGAGACCCAGTACTTC. The V gene is TRBV5-4, the J gene TRBJ2-5; a possible D gene is TRBD2 (5 bases). V was pared by 3 bases and J by 3 bases, with 12 bases between. Germline CDR1 and CDR2: SGHNT and YYREEE (reference sequence). The CDR3 spans 14 residues.

This clonotype came up once. The chain uses TRBV12-5 and TRBJ1-2; no firm D call. V lost 3 bases to trimming and J lost 7 bases, with 18 bases between them. The CDR3 sequence is 15 residues long. Germline V gene sequence: CDR1 LGHNT, CDR2 FRNRAP. CDR3 amino acids: CASGFAGEPKRGYTF. The CDR3 nucleotides read TGTGCTAGTGGTTTCGCCGGCGAGCCTAAACGTGGCTACACCTTC.